Shown below are 5 T cell receptor beta chains from a single sample sequenced in a study of shared clonotypes between healthy human individuals. TCRdb keeps only in-frame clones here, not all; method: immunoSEQ multiplex PCR. This sample carries about 980,000 clones, around 80% of them seen once, and the ten largest clones take over 1.3%. The sequenced sample was memory CD4+ T cells sorted from blood. As to subset: CD45RA-negative fraction. Source of these receptors: a man in his late teens or twenties in good health.

The V call is TRBV10-1, the J call TRBJ2-7, with TRBD1 matching 7 bases. The CDR3 loop spans 13 amino acids. CDR1 WNHNN and CDR2 SYGVQD come from the germline V gene (reference sequence). V shed 6 bases and J 6 bases; nucleotides not matched to a gene: 8. The CDR3 DNA reads as TGCGCCAGCAGCAGAGACAGGGACCGCGAGCAGTACTTC. Translated, it gives CASSRDRDREQYF.

CDR3 DNA sequence: TGTGCCATCAGCGACAGGTCCGAGACCCAGTACTTC. It specifies CAISDRSETQYF. V and J are TRBV10-3 and TRBJ2-5, with a weak D call TRBD1 (6 bases). The V gene lost 6 bases and the J gene lost 5 bases, with 10 bases spanning the gap. CDR3 size: 12 residues. Germline assignment: CDR1 ENHRY and CDR2 SYGVKD.

This sequence joins TRBV4-1 and TRBJ2-1; 11 bases are a match to TRBD2. This CDR3 comprises 16 residues. V gave up 3 bases and J gave up 7 bases; unmatched junction bases: 8. Germline CDR1 reads MGHRA; CDR2 reads YSYEKL. CDR3 loop: CASSQETSGSFNEQFF. CDR3 in DNA: TGCGCCAGCAGCCAGGAAACTAGCGGGAGTTTTAATGAGCAGTTCTTC.

This clone came up a few times. The chain employs TRBV7-9 and TRBJ2-7; D might be TRBD1 or TRBD2, each matching 5 bases. CDR3 size: 14 residues. The V and J ends lost 0 bases and 6 bases respectively, with 12 bases between them. Germline V gene data show CDR1 as SEHNR and CDR2 as FQNEAQ (reference sequence). The CDR3 DNA reads TGTGCCAGCAGCTTAGCGAGGGGTTCCACCGAGCAGTACTTC. Its protein is CASSLARGSTEQYF.

The V gene is TRBV29-1, the J gene TRBJ2-2, with unresolved D. CDR1 and CDR2 from the germline V gene are SQVTM and ANQGSEA. Deletions cut 5 bases from V and 4 bases from J, with 5 bases between. The CDR3 is 11 amino acids. CDR3 nucleotides: TGCAGCGTTCGGGTCACCGGGGAGCTGTTTTTT. Translating gives CSVRVTGELFF.